This TCR beta chain was obtained from a study of ipilimumab plus nivolumab after autologous stem cell transplantation. Study overall: A median of 8 nivolumab and roughly 5 ipilimumab doses were given. The myeloma group: high-risk transplant-naive, or relapse within 3 years after first autologous transplant.

TCRdb's table, derived via immunoSEQ multiplex PCR, lists solely in-frame clones and lacks some. The sample shows roughly 40,000 clones, 92% of them seen only once. Per germline, CDR1 MDHEN and CDR2 SYDVKM. This CDR3 comprises 16 residues. V shed 1 base and J shed 0 bases, with 12 bases lying between them. This clone has a handful of counts. The chain combines TRBV28 with TRBJ1-2; D unresolved. Sequenced here: PBMCs, sampled in a trial of ipilimumab plus nivolumab as post-transplant consolidation. The clonotype was recovered from a male donor with multiple myeloma. The CDR3 bases are TGTGCCAGCAGTTTATTTGCTGGAACCCCTAACTATGGCTACACCTTC. It translates to CASSLFAGTPNYGYTF.